This T cell receptor beta chain was sequenced during a study of cytomegalovirus exposure and HLA in healthy donors. Study-level points and caveats: Most sequenced TCRs were rare (though some public TCRs occurred in many donors). A list of about 160 TCR beta chains associated with cytomegalovirus was given.

To note about this clone: The antigen remains undetermined.

The repertoire was sequenced with immunoSEQ multiplex PCR; TCRdb's copy has only in-frame clones and lacks some. Among 150,000 to 180,000 clones listed, around 84% were seen once. The donors belonged to the approximately 120-subject validation cohort, separate from the approximately 670-subject first cohort. Per the germline V gene, CDR1 is MNHEY and CDR2 is SMNVEV (reference sequence). There are 15 residues in the CDR3. V lost 1 base to trimming and J lost 5 bases, with 11 bases between them. The genes are TRBV27 and TRBJ2-2; a possible D gene is TRBD1 (6 bases). Input material: PBMCs. This receptor was identified in a human donor in good health. DNA for the CDR3: TGTGCCAGCAGTTTATGGACAGAGAGGACCGGGGAGCTGTTTTTT. Amino acids: CASSLWTERTGELFF.